Listed below are T cell receptor beta chains from one sample, sequenced in a study of T cell changes during pregnancy in multiple sclerosis. The table came from immunoSEQ multiplex PCR; TCRdb's copy has only in-frame clones and leaves some out. The sample lists about 44,000 clones; 89% were seen once. The starting material was CD4+ T cells from peripheral blood mononuclear cells, obtained after pregnancy. These receptor sequences come from a female donor with multiple sclerosis, enrolled in a pregnancy study. CDR3s include the opening cysteine and the closing phenylalanine or tryptophan. A D gene is named only where the DNA matches it firmly. Clone size, where shown, is once, few, many, or a class for clones that have expanded.

J gene	clone size	V gene	D gene	CDR3 protein	CDR3 DNA
TRBJ2-3	NA	TRBV6-1	TRBD2	CASCRDAAGEQYF	TGTGCCAGCTGCCGGGATGCTGCGGGGGAGCAGTATTTT
TRBJ2-2	NA	TRBV9	TRBD2	CASSVAASGRAGELFF	TGTGCCAGCAGCGTAGCGGCTAGCGGGAGGGCCGGGGAGCTGTTTTTT
TRBJ2-1	NA	TRBV18	NA	CASSLDSYNEQFF	TGTGCCAGCTCACTAGACAGCTACAATGAGCAGTTCTTC
TRBJ1-5	NA	TRBV5-1	TRBD1	CASSLGGGQGGQPQHF	TGCGCCAGCAGCTTGGGCGGAGGACAGGGGGGACAGCCCCAGCATTTT
TRBJ2-5	NA	TRBV5-4	TRBD2	CASSWGLAIRETQYF	TGTGCCAGCAGCTGGGGACTAGCGATACGAGAGACCCAGTACTTC
TRBJ2-5	NA	TRBV5-1	TRBD1	CASNTGGEETQYF	TGCGCCAGCAACACAGGGGGCGAAGAGACCCAGTACTTC
TRBJ2-3	NA	TRBV11-2	NA	CASEFDSTDTQYF	TGTGCCAGCGAGTTCGATAGCACAGATACGCAGTATTTT
TRBJ2-7	NA	TRBV28	TRBD1	CASSNPGQIYEQYF	TGTGCCAGCAGCAACCCGGGACAGATCTACGAGCAGTACTTC
TRBJ2-2	few	TRBV5-1	TRBD2	CASSWGLVPDTGELFF	TGCGCCAGCAGCTGGGGACTAGTCCCTGACACCGGGGAGCTGTTTTTT
TRBJ2-7	once	TRBV10-3	TRBD2	CAISDHPAGVGEQYF	TGTGCCATCAGTGACCACCCAGCGGGAGTGGGCGAGCAGTACTTC
TRBJ2-1	NA	TRBV28	NA	CASSLREFPYNEQFF	TGTGCCAGCAGTTTACGAGAATTCCCCTACAATGAGCAGTTCTTC
TRBJ1-5	NA	TRBV20-1	NA	CSAGRQATQHF	TGCAGTGCAGGCAGACAGGCAACCCAGCATTTT
TRBJ2-5	NA	TRBV11-3	TRBD2	CASSLRASGSIETQYF	TGTGCCAGCAGCTTGCGGGCGAGCGGGAGTATAGAGACCCAGTACTTC
TRBJ1-2	NA	TRBV11-3	NA	CASSLDRAGFYGYTF	TGTGCCAGCAGCTTAGATCGGGCAGGGTTCTATGGCTACACCTTC
TRBJ2-3	NA	TRBV7-2	NA	CASSLQGLYTDTQYF	TGTGCCAGCAGCTTACAGGGACTCTACACAGATACGCAGTATTTT
TRBJ2-7	once	TRBV2	NA	CASSSAPRGEYF	TGTGCCAGCAGTTCTGCCCCCAGGGGAGAGTACTTC
TRBJ2-1	NA	TRBV5-1	NA	CASSLELATYNEQFF	TGCGCCAGCAGCTTGGAGTTAGCAACCTACAATGAGCAGTTCTTC
TRBJ2-7	once	TRBV18	NA	CASSPTGYEQYF	TGTGCCAGCTCCCCAACAGGGTACGAGCAGTACTTC
TRBJ1-4	NA	TRBV27	NA	CASSPDFPKLFF	TGTGCCAGCAGCCCGGACTTTCCGAAACTGTTTTTT
TRBJ2-3	NA	TRBV10-1	NA	CASSHGATDTQYF	TGCGCCAGCAGTCACGGAGCTACAGATACGCAGTATTTT
TRBJ2-1	few	TRBV25-1	NA	CASSLRGLPYNEQFF	TGTGCCAGCAGTCTCCGAGGACTACCTTACAATGAGCAGTTCTTC
TRBJ2-2	once	TRBV30	NA	CASPRGSVNTGELFF	TGTGCCTCCCCTCGAGGGAGCGTAAACACCGGGGAGCTGTTTTTT
TRBJ1-4	NA	TRBV4-1	TRBD1	CASSLGTGATFNEKLFF	TGCGCCAGCAGCCTCGGGACAGGGGCCACCTTTAATGAAAAACTGTTTTTT
TRBJ2-2	few	TRBV19	TRBD2	CASSMASGNGELFF	TGTGCCAGTAGTATGGCTAGCGGTAACGGGGAGCTGTTTTTT
TRBJ2-5	NA	TRBV5-6	TRBD2	CASSLLAGGGKTQYF	TGTGCCAGCAGCTTACTAGCGGGAGGGGGAAAGACCCAGTACTTC
TRBJ1-5	once	TRBV4-1	NA	CASSPRLGGNQPQHF	TGCGCCAGCAGCCCAAGATTGGGCGGCAATCAGCCCCAGCATTTT
TRBJ2-3	once	TRBV5-4	TRBD2	CASRTSGGTDTQYF	TGTGCCAGCAGGACTAGCGGGGGCACAGATACGCAGTATTTT
TRBJ2-2	NA	TRBV12-5	TRBD1	CASGQTGTGGDTGELFF	TGTGCTAGTGGCCAGACCGGGACAGGGGGCGACACCGGGGAGCTGTTTTTT
TRBJ2-4	once	TRBV29-1	TRBD2	CSVRRLAGGDIQYF	TGCAGCGTCCGGCGACTGGCGGGAGGGGACATTCAGTACTTC
TRBJ1-2	NA	TRBV7-9	NA	CASSITGKYGYTF	TGTGCCAGCAGCATCACAGGGAAGTATGGCTACACCTTC
TRBJ2-3	NA	TRBV5-1	NA	CASSYSGGTDTQYF	TGCGCCAGCAGCTACTCAGGGGGCACAGATACGCAGTATTTT
TRBJ2-7	NA	TRBV2	TRBD2	CASISGPGLGGLEQYF	TGTGCCAGTATATCGGGGCCGGGACTAGGAGGTCTTGAGCAGTACTTC
TRBJ1-2	once	TRBV27	TRBD1	CASSYGPQGVRGYTF	TGTGCCAGCAGTTACGGGCCACAGGGGGTACGTGGCTACACCTTC
TRBJ2-6	NA	TRBV19	NA	CASSPAGANVLTF	TGTGCCAGTAGTCCCGCTGGGGCCAACGTCCTGACTTTC
TRBJ2-3	NA	TRBV5-4	NA	CASSFRSDTQYF	TGTGCCAGCAGCTTTCGTTCCGATACGCAGTATTTT
TRBJ2-3	NA	TRBV19	TRBD2	CASSTGLAGSTDTQYF	TGTGCCAGTAGTACCGGACTAGCGGGGTCCACAGATACGCAGTATTTT
TRBJ2-1	NA	TRBV28	NA	CASSLSVGGSGEQFF	TGTGCCAGCAGTTTAAGTGTCGGGGGTAGCGGTGAGCAGTTCTTC
TRBJ2-5	NA	TRBV7-9	TRBD1	CASSRDRGQETQYF	TGTGCCAGCAGCCGGGACAGGGGGCAAGAGACCCAGTACTTC
TRBJ1-1	few	TRBV7-3	NA	CASSLSRLNTEAFF	TGTGCCAGCAGCTTATCTAGGTTGAACACTGAAGCTTTCTTT
TRBJ2-2	NA	TRBV6-1	TRBD1	CASRWTGNTGELFF	TGTGCCAGCAGATGGACAGGAAACACCGGGGAGCTGTTTTTT
TRBJ2-7	NA	TRBV4-1	NA	CASSQAAAGSYEQYF	TGCGCCAGCAGCCAAGCTGCGGCGGGTTCCTACGAGCAGTACTTC
TRBJ2-1	NA	TRBV5-4	TRBD2	CASSPGTRENEQFF	TGTGCCAGCAGCCCGGGGACTAGGGAGAATGAGCAGTTCTTC
TRBJ1-2	NA	TRBV19	TRBD1	CASTSTGGNGYTF	TGTGCCAGTACCTCGACAGGGGGCAACGGCTACACCTTC
TRBJ1-2	NA	TRBV5-1	TRBD1	CASSQAPGQGNYGYTF	TGCGCCAGCAGCCAAGCTCCGGGACAGGGGAACTATGGCTACACCTTC
TRBJ1-1	NA	TRBV11-2	NA	CASTPGHQMNTEAFF	TGTGCCAGCACCCCGGGACACCAAATGAACACTGAAGCTTTCTTT
TRBJ2-3	NA	TRBV2	NA	CASSSYGVSTDTQYF	TGTGCCAGCAGTTCCTACGGGGTTAGCACAGATACGCAGTATTTT
TRBJ1-1	NA	TRBV10-3	NA	CAIMSFEGNTEAFF	TGTGCCATCATGTCGTTCGAGGGGAACACTGAAGCTTTCTTT
TRBJ2-7	NA	TRBV5-1	TRBD2	CASSWGLADYEQYF	TGCGCCAGCAGTTGGGGACTAGCGGATTACGAGCAGTACTTC
TRBJ2-1	once	TRBV7-6	NA	CASSRTFGGGVQFF	TGTGCCAGCAGCCGAACATTCGGAGGGGGGGTGCAGTTCTTC
TRBJ2-7	NA	TRBV5-1	NA	CASSLAGSEQYF	TGCGCCAGCAGCTTGGCGGGGTCTGAACAGTACTTC
TRBJ1-2	NA	TRBV5-4	TRBD1	CASSLVGQGLGYTF	TGTGCCAGCAGCTTGGTGGGACAGGGTCTTGGCTACACCTTC
TRBJ2-3	NA	TRBV7-2	TRBD2	CASSLAGREIDTQYF	TGTGCCAGCAGCTTAGCCGGGAGGGAAATAGATACGCAGTATTTT